This TCR beta chain was sequenced for a study of identical twins. Whole-study findings and limits: Clonotypes of the beta chain that were abundant in cord blood carried fewer insertions (memory repertoires showed none).

The CDR3 covers 12 residues. Looked up from germline, CDR1 is SNHLY and CDR2 is FYNNEI. Trimming cost V 3 bases and J 7 bases, with 7 bases left between them. To note about this clonotype: What it binds is unknown.

TCRdb called the 5' RACE reads again in MiXCR, with one record for every CDR3 protein. The sample contains some 1,700,000 distinct CDR3 sequences, under 35% of which appear only once. Sequenced material: cord blood. The source is a newborn girl in good health. The chain carries TRBV2 and TRBJ2-1; TRBD2 is a possible D gene (5 bases). CDR3 in DNA: TGTGCCAGCAGTGAGAGGGTAAATGAGCAGTTCTTC. Its protein is CASSERVNEQFF.